The 10 T cell receptor beta chains below come from one sample, sequenced in a study of control samples from healthy donors and cancer patients (dated by TCRdb to 2020 to 2021). Library preparation was by the immunoSEQ multiplex PCR assay. This is the immuneACCESS table as TCRdb keeps it, with only in-frame sequences that have V and J called. A part of the clones is gone; compared with another copy, unresolved V genes explain less than half, and the rest is unexplained. This sample has 130,000 to 150,000 clones in its table, and 93% of those were observed once. Clones ranked in the top ten supply 5.5% to 7.5% of the sample. Sequenced input: blood. Receptors were obtained from a man in his late teens or twenties in good health.

This sequence joins TRBV7-9 and TRBJ2-3, with TRBD1 identical over 11 bases. This CDR3 comprises 15 residues. Germline V gene sequence: CDR1 SEHNR, CDR2 FQNEAQ (reference sequence). The V and J ends lost 6 bases and 5 bases, in that order; junction bases with no gene match: 7. In nucleotides, the CDR3 is TGTGCCAGCAGGCCGGCCGGGACAGGGGGAGATACGCAGTATTTT. This sequence encodes CASRPAGTGGDTQYF.

The chain uses TRBV15 and TRBJ2-2, with a tentative D call TRBD2 (6 bases). Germline V lookup: CDR1 LNHNV, CDR2 YYDKDF (reference sequence). V was shortened by 11 bases and J by 0 bases, with 13 bases between the two germline ends. The CDR3 sequence is 14 residues long. As DNA, the CDR3 is TGTGCCTCCATGTCGGGGGCGAACACCGGGGAGCTGTTTTTT. Amino acid sequence: CASMSGANTGELFF.

The chain combines TRBV6-6 with TRBJ2-2, with 10 bases identical to TRBD1. The CDR3 spans 15 residues. V was pared by 5 bases and J by 4 bases, with 4 bases of the junction left unmatched. From germline, CDR1 is MNHNY and CDR2 SVGAGI (reference sequence). CDR3 nucleotide sequence: TGTGCCAGCAGTGGGACAGGGGCTAGCACCGGGGAGCTGTTTTTT. Amino acid sequence: CASSGTGASTGELFF.

Notes on this clone: One end of the junction varies from germline; a read error may be responsible. The CDR3 protein is CASSGQGQDTQYF. The CDR3 DNA reads as TGTGCCAGCAGCGGACAGGGGCAGGATACACAGTATTTT. The rearrangement joins TRBV5-5 to TRBJ2-3; 9 positions agree with TRBD1. CDR1 SGHKS and CDR2 YYEKEE come from the germline V gene (reference sequence). This CDR3 is 13 amino acids long.

The genes are TRBV5-8 and TRBJ1-5; a weak D match, TRBD1 (5 bases). CDR1 SGHTS and CDR2 YDEGEE come from the germline V gene. V gave up 6 bases and J gave up 3 bases, with 16 bases separating them. The CDR3 consists of 15 residues. The CDR3 loop reads CASNPGGGPNQPQHF. In nucleotides, the CDR3 is TGTGCCAGCAACCCGGGGGGAGGACCCAATCAGCCCCAGCATTTT.

V is TRBV10-1 and J is TRBJ1-1, with D hard to call. Germline V lookup: CDR1 WNHNN, CDR2 SYGVQD (reference sequence). The CDR3 extends over 13 amino acids. Trimming stripped 9 bases from V and 2 bases from J, with 13 bases between. The CDR3 DNA reads as TGCGCCAGTGCCAAATTCAGTAACACTGAAGCTTTCTTT. Translated: CASAKFSNTEAFF.

CDR3 nucleotide sequence: TGTGCCAGCAGTGGGGCCCGACAGGGGGCTTGGGGCGAGCAGTTCTTC. Its protein is CASSGARQGAWGEQFF. This rearrangement joins TRBV6-1 to TRBJ2-1; 10 bases are shared with TRBD1. The junction had 13 bases not matched to a gene; V was cut back by 4 bases and J by 10 bases. The CDR3 length is 16 residues. The V gene's germline CDR1 is MNHNS and CDR2 SASEGT.

The chain has TRBV7-8 and TRBJ2-2, with 7 nucleotides matching TRBD2. V shed 10 bases, J shed 8 bases, and the junction held 4 bases outside the gene matches. CDR1 and CDR2 from the germline V gene are SGHVS and FQNEAQ. This CDR3 contains 11 residues. This chain's CDR3 is CANREAGELFF. The CDR3 nucleotides read TGTGCCAATCGGGAGGCGGGGGAGCTGTTTTTT.

The chain employs TRBV5-1 and TRBJ2-3; D is unclear. Germline V gene lookup returns CDR1 SGHRS and CDR2 YFSETQ. Trimming left V 2 bases short and J 0 bases short, with 4 bases between. This CDR3 comprises 13 residues. In nucleotides, the CDR3 is TGCGCCAGCAGCTTCGCTAGCACAGATACGCAGTATTTT. It yields the protein CASSFASTDTQYF.

The chain carries TRBV5-1 and TRBJ1-1; tentative D call: TRBD1 (5 bases). V lost 5 bases to trimming and J lost 1 base, with 9 bases between them. The germline gives CDR1 SGHRS, CDR2 YFSETQ. The CDR3 runs to 13 residues. CDR3 bases: TGCGCCAGCAGAGACCAGGGGAACACTGAAGCTTTCTTT. Its protein product is CASRDQGNTEAFF.